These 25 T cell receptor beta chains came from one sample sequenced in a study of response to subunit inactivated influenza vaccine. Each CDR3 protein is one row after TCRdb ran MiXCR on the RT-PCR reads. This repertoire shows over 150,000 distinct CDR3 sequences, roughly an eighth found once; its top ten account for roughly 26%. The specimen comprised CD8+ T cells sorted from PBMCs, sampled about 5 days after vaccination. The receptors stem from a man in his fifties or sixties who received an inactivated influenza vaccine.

CDR3 DNA sequence: TGTGCCAGCAGTCCGGGGGGGGGAGGCTATGGCTACACCTTC. It yields the protein CASSPGGGGYGYTF. This chain uses TRBV12-3 or TRBV12-4 with TRBJ1-2; the D gene is possibly TRBD1 (5 bases). The CDR3 loop spans 14 amino acids. V lost 5 bases to trimming and J lost 4 bases, with 14 bases between them.

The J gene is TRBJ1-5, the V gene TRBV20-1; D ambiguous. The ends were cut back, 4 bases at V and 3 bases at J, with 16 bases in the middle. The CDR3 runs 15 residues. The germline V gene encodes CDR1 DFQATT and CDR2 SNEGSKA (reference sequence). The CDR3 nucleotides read TGCAGTGCTACCTCGGGAAGAGACCCCAATCAGCCCCAGCATTTT. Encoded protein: CSATSGRDPNQPQHF.

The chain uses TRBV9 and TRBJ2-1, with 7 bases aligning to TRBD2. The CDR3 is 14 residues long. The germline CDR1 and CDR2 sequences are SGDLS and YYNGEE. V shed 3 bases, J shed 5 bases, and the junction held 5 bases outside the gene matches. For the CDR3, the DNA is TGTGCCAGCAGCGCCGAAGGACTAGACAATGAGCAGTTCTTC. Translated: CASSAEGLDNEQFF.

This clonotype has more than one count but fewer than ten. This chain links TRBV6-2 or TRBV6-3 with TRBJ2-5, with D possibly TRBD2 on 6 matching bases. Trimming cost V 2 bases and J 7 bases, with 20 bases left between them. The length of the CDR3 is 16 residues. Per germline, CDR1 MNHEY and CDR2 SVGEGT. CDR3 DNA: TGTGCCAGCAGTTACAAGGGACTGTTTCCCTGGGGGACCCAGTACTTC. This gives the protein CASSYKGLFPWGTQYF.

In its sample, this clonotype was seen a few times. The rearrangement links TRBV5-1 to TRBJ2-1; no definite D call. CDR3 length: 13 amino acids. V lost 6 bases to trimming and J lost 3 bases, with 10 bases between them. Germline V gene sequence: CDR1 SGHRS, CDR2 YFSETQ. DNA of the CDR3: TGCGCCAGCAAAGGAACTATCTACAATGAGCAGTTCTTC. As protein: CASKGTIYNEQFF. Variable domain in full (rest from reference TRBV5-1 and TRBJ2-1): KAGVTQTPRYLIKTRGQQVTLSCSPISGHRSVSWYQQTPGQGLQFLFEYFSETQRNKGNFPGRFSGRQFSNSRSEMNVSTLELGDSALYLCASKGTIYNEQFFGPGTRLTVL.

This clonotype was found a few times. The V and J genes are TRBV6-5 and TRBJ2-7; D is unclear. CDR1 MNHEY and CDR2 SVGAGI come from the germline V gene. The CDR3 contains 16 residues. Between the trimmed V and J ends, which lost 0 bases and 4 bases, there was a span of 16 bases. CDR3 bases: TGTGCCAGCAGTTACTCTTGGGGTACCTCCAAGTACGAGCAGTACTTC. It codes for CASSYSWGTSKYEQYF.

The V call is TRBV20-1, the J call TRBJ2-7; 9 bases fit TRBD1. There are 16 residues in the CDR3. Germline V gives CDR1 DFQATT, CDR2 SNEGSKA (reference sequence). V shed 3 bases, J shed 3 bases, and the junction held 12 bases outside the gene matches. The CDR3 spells CSARDSQGAMVYEQYF. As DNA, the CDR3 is TGCAGTGCTAGGGATTCACAGGGGGCGATGGTCTACGAGCAGTACTTC.

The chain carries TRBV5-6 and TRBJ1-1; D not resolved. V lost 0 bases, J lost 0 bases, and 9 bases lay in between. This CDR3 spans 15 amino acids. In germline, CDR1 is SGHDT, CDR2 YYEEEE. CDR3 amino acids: CASSLATGMNTEAFF. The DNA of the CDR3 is TGTGCCAGCAGCTTGGCGACCGGGATGAACACTGAAGCTTTCTTT.

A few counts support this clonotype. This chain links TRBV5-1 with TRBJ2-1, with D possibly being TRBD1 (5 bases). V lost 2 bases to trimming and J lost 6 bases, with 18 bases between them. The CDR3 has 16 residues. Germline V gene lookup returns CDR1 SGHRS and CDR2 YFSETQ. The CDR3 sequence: CASSLTPQGFGNEQFF. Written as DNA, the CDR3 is TGCGCCAGCAGCTTAACCCCCCAGGGTTTTGGCAATGAGCAGTTCTTC.

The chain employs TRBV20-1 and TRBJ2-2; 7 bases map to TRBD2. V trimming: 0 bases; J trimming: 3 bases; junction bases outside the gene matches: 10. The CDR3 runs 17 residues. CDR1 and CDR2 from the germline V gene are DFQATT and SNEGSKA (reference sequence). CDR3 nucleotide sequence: TGCAGTGCTAGAGATCCGCGCCTAGCGGAATACACCGGGGAGCTGTTTTTT. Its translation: CSARDPRLAEYTGELFF.

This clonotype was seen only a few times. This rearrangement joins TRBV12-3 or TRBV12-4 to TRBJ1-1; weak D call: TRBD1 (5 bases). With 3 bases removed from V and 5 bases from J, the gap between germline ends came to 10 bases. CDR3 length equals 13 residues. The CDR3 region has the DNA TGTGCCAGCAGTTTTGGGGGAGAGACTGAAGCTTTCTTT. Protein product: CASSFGGETEAFF.

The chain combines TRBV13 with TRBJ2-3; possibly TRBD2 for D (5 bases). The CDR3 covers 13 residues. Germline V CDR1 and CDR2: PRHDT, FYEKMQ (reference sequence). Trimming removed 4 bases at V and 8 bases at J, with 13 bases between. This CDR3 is CASSSLLGVTQYF. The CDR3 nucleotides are TGTGCCAGCAGCTCCTTACTAGGTGTTACGCAGTATTTT. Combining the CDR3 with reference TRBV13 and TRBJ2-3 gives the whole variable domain AAGVIQSPRHLIKEKRETATLKCYPIPRHDTVYWYQQGPGQDPQFLISFYEKMQSDKGSIPDRFSAQQFSDYHSELNMSSLELGDSALYFCASSSLLGVTQYFGPGTRLTVL.

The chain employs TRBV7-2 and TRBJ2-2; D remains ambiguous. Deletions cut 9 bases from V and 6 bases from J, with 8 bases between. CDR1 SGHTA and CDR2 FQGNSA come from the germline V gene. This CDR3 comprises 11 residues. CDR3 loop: CASTFSGELFF. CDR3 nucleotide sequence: TGTGCCAGTACCTTCTCCGGGGAGCTGTTTTTT.

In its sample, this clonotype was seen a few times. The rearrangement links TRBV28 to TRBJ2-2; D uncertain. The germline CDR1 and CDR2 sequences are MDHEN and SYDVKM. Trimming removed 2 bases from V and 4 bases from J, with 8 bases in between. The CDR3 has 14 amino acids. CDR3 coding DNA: TGTGCCAGCAGTTTAAGCCGACCCACCGGGGAGCTGTTTTTT. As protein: CASSLSRPTGELFF. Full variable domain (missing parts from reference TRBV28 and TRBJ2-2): DVKVTQSSRYLVKRTGEKVFLECVQDMDHENMFWYRQDPGLGLRLIYFSYDVKMKEKGDIPEGYSVSREKKERFSLILESASTNQTSMYLCASSLSRPTGELFFGEGSRLTVL.

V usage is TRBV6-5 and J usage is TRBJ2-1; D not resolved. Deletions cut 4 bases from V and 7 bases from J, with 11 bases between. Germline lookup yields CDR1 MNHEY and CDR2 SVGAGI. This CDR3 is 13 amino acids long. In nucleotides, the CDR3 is TGTGCCAGCAGTTCGGGCCGACGTAATGAGCAGTTCTTC. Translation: CASSSGRRNEQFF.

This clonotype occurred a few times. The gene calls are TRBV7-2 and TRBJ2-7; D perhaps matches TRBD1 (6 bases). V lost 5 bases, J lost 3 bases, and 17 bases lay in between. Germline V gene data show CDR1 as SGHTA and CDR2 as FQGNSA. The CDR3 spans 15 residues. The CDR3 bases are TGTGCCAGCAGCCTCCGGGACAACAGGATCTACGAGCAGTACTTC. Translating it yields CASSLRDNRIYEQYF.

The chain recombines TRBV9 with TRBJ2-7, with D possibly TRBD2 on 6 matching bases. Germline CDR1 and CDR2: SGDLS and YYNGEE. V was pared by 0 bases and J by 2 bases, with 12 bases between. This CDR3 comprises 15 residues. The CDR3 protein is CASSVAASETYEQYF. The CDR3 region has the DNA TGTGCCAGCAGCGTAGCGGCTAGCGAGACCTACGAGCAGTACTTC.

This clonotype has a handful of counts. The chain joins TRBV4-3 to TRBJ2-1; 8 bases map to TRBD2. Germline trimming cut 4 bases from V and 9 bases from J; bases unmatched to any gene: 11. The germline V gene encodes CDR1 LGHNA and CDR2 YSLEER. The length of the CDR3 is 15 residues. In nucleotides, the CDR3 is TGCGCCAGCAGCCCCCCACCCGGGGGGGCCGGTGAGCAGTTCTTC. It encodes CASSPPPGGAGEQFF.

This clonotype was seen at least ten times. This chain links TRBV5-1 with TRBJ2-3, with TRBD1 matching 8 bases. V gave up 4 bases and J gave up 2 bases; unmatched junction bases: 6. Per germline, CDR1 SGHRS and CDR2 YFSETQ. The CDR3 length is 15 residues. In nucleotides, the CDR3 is TGCGCCAGCAGCCTGACAGGGGCCTACACAGATACGCAGTATTTT. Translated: CASSLTGAYTDTQYF.

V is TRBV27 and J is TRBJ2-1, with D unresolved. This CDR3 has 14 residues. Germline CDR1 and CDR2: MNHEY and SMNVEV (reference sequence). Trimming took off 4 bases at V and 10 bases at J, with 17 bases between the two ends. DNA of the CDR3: TGTGCCAGCAGTTCATTCCCATGGTCTCTGGAGCAGTTCTTC. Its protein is CASSSFPWSLEQFF.

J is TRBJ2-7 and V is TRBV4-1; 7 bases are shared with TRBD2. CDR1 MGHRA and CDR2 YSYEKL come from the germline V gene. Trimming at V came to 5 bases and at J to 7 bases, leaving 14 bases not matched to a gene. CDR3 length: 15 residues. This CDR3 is CASSAGLSPVREQYF. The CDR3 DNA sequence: TGCGCCAGCAGCGCGGGACTATCACCTGTTAGGGAGCAGTACTTC.

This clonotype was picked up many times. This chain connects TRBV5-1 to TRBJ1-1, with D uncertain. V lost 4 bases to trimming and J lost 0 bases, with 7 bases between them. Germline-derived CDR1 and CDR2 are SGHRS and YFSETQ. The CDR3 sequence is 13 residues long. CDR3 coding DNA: TGCGCCAGCAGCCCTCCCATGAACACTGAAGCTTTCTTT. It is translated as CASSPPMNTEAFF.

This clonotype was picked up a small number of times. CDR3 sequence reads: CASRPSGGAYNEQFF. The CDR3, as DNA: TGTGCCAGCAGGCCTAGCGGGGGGGCTTACAATGAGCAGTTCTTC. This chain joins TRBV5-5 and TRBJ2-1, with 12 nucleotides matching TRBD2. The germline CDR1 and CDR2 sequences are SGHKS and YYEKEE (reference sequence). The V gene end was trimmed by 5 bases and the J gene end by 4 bases; junction bases not matched to a gene: 4. The CDR3 loop spans 15 amino acids.

The CDR3, as DNA: TGTGCCAGCAGCCCCCCAAGGACTAGCGGGGAGACCCAGTACTTC. It translates to CASSPPRTSGETQYF. The V gene is TRBV9, the J gene TRBJ2-5; TRBD2 agrees at 11 bases. With V trimmed by 4 bases and J by 5 bases, 7 bases remained unmatched. Germline V lookup: CDR1 SGDLS, CDR2 YYNGEE. The CDR3 sequence is 15 residues long. The variable domain in full, with the rest retrieved from reference TRBV9 and TRBJ2-5, is DSGVTQTPKHLITATGQRVTLRCSPRSGDLSVYWYQQSLDQGLQFLIQYYNGEERAKGNILERFSAQQFPDLHSELNLSSLELGDSALYFCASSPPRTSGETQYFGPGTRLLVL.

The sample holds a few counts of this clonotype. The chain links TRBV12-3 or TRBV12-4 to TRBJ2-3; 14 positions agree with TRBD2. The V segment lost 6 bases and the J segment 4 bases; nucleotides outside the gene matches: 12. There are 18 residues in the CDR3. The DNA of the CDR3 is TGTGCCAGCAGGCCTTGGGGGACTAGCGGGAGTATCCCAGATACGCAGTATTTT. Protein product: CASRPWGTSGSIPDTQYF.